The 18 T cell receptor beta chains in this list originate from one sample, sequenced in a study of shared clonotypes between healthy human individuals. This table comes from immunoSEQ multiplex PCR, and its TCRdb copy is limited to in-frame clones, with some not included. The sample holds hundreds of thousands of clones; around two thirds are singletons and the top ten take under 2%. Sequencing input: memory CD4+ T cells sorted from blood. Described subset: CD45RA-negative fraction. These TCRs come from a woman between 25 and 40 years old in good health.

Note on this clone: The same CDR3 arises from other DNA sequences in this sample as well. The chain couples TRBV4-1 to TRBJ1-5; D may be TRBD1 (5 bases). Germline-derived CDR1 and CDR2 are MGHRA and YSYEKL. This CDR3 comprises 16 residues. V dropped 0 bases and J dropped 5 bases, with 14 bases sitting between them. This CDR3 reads CASSQDLAREDQPQHF. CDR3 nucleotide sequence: TGCGCCAGCAGCCAAGACCTGGCCAGGGAAGATCAGCCCCAGCATTTT.

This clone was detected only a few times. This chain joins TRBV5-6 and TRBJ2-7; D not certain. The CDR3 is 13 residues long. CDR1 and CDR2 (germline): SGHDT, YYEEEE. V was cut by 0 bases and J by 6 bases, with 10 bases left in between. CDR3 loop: CASSLAPPREQYF. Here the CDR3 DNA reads TGTGCCAGCAGCTTGGCCCCTCCTCGCGAGCAGTACTTC.

In DNA form, the CDR3 reads TGCGCCAGCAGCACAACAACAGGGCCGGCTGAAGCTTTCTTT. This gives the protein CASSTTTGPAEAFF. V gene TRBV5-1 combines with J gene TRBJ1-1, with D perhaps matching TRBD1 (6 bases). There are 14 residues in the CDR3. From germline, CDR1 is SGHRS and CDR2 YFSETQ. Trimming removed 4 bases at V and 6 bases at J, with 16 bases between. The full variable domain, rest sourced from reference TRBV5-1 and TRBJ1-1, is KAGVTQTPRYLIKTRGQQVTLSCSPISGHRSVSWYQQTPGQGLQFLFEYFSETQRNKGNFPGRFSGRQFSNSRSEMNVSTLELGDSALYLCASSTTTGPAEAFFGQGTRLTVV.

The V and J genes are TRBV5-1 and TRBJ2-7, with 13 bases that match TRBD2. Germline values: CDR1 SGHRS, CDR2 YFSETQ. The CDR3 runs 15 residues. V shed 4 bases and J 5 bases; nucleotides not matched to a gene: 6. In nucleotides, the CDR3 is TGCGCCAGCAGCGCTACTAGCGGGAGGGCCCACGAGCAGTACTTC. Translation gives CASSATSGRAHEQYF.

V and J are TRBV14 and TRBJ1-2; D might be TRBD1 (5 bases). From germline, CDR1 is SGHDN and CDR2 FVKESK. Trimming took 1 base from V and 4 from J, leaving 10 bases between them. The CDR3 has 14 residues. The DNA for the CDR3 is TGTGCCAGCAGCCAAGCTCGGACAAGCTATGGCTACACCTTC. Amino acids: CASSQARTSYGYTF.

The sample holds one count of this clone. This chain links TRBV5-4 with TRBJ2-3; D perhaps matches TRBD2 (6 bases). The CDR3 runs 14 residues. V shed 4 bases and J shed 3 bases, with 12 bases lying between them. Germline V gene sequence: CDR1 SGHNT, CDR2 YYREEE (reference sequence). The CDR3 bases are TGTGCCAGCAGCCCCGACGGGAGAACAGATACGCAGTATTTT. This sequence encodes CASSPDGRTDTQYF.

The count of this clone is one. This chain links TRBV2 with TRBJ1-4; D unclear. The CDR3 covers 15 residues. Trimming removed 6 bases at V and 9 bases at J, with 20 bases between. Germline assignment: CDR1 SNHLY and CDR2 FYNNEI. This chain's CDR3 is CASRAAEGGEQKLFF. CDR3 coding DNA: TGTGCCAGCAGGGCGGCGGAAGGTGGCGAACAAAAACTGTTTTTT.

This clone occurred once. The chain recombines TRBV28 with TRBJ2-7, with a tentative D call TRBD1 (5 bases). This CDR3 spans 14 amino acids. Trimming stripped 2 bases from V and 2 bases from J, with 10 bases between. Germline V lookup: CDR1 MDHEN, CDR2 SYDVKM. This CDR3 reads CASSLRVRAYEQYF. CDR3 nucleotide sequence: TGTGCCAGCAGTTTAAGAGTCAGGGCCTACGAGCAGTACTTC.

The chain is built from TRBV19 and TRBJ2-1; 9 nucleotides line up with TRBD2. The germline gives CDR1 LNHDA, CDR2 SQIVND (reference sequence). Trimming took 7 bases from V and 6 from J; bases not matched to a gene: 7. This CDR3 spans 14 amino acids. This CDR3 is CASIAGTSRNEQFF. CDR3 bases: TGTGCCAGTATTGCCGGGACTAGCCGCAATGAGCAGTTCTTC.

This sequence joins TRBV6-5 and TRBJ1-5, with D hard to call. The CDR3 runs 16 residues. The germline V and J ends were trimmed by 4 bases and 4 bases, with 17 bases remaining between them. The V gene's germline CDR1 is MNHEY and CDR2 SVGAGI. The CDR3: CASSFRTPVLNQPQHF. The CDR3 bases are TGTGCCAGCAGTTTCCGAACACCAGTACTTAATCAGCCCCAGCATTTT.

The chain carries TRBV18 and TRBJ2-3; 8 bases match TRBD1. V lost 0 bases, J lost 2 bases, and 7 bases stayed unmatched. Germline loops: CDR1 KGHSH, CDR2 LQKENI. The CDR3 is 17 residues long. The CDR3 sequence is CASSPPTGQDFTDTQYF. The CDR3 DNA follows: TGTGCCAGCTCACCACCTACGGGACAGGACTTCACAGATACGCAGTATTTT.

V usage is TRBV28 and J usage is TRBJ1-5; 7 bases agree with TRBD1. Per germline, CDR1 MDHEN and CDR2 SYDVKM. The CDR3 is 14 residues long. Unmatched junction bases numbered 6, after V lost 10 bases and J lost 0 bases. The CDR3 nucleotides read TGTGCCACCCACAGGGGTCTTAGCAATCAGCCCCAGCATTTT. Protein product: CATHRGLSNQPQHF.

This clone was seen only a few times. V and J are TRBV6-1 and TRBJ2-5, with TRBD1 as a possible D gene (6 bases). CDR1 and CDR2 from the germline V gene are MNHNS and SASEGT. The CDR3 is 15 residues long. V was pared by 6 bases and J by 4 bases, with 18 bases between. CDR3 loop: CASRITGLRGETQYF. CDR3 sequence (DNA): TGTGCCAGCAGAATAACAGGGTTAAGGGGAGAGACCCAGTACTTC.

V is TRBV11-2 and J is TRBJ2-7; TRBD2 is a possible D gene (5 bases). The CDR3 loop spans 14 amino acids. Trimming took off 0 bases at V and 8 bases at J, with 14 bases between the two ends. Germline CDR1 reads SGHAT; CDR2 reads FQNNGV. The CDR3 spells CASSLDVASFQQYF. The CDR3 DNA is TGTGCCAGCAGCTTAGATGTAGCGAGCTTCCAGCAGTACTTC.

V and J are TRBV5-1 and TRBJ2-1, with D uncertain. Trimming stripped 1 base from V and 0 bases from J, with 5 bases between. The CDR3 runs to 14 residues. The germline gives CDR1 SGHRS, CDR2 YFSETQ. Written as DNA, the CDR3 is TGCGCCAGCAGCTTGATGAGCTCCTACAATGAGCAGTTCTTC. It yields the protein CASSLMSSYNEQFF.

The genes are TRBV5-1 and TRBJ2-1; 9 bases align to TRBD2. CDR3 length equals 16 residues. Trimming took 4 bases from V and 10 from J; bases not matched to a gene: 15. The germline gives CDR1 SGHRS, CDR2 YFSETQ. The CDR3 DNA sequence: TGCGCCAGCAGCACGGGAGGGGTAGCGGGAGAGTACGAGCAGTTCTTC. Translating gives CASSTGGVAGEYEQFF.

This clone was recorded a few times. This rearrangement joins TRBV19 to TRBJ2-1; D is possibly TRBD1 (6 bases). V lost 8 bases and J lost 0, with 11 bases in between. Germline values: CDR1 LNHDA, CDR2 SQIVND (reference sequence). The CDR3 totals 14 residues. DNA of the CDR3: TGTGCCAGTTCCCGGGACAACTCCTACAATGAGCAGTTCTTC. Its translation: CASSRDNSYNEQFF.

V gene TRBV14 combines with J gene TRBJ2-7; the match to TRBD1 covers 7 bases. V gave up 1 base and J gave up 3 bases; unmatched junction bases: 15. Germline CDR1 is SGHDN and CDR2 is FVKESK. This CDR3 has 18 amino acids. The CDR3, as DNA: TGTGCCAGCAGCCAAGGACTTGACAGGGTTTTGACAGGCTACGAGCAGTACTTC. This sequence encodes CASSQGLDRVLTGYEQYF.